This T cell receptor (beta chain) was recovered during a study of T-cell reconstitution after alpha-beta-depleted transplantation in children. Between the trimmed V and J ends, which lost 3 bases and 8 bases, there was a span of 11 bases. The CDR3 runs 13 residues. CDR1 is SGHDT and CDR2 is YYEEEE in the germline V gene. Preparation of the TCRbeta library involved a method that used unique molecular identifiers. In TCRdb, the PCR reads were re-called with MiXCR into one record per CDR3 protein. Of roughly 500,000 distinct CDR3 sequences in the sample, 32% were seen once. The TCR originated in a human donor who donated a stem cell graft to a child with aplastic anemia. This specimen was PBMCs from the stem cell graft donor, taken from the stem cell graft. The chain uses TRBV5-6 and TRBJ1-4; a possible D gene is TRBD1 (6 bases). CDR3 nucleotides: TGTGCCAGCAGCTCGAGGGGGACGGAAAAACTGTTTTTT. The encoded protein is CASSSRGTEKLFF.